The count of the clone carrying this T cell receptor beta chain is one. Source study methods: Researchers report that nucleated cell counts were estimated from reference gene primer amplification. This table comes from immunoSEQ multiplex PCR, and its TCRdb copy is limited to in-frame clones, with some not included. The V and J calls and the clone size are those of that table, but D and trimming were determined from the DNA. The data show 70,000 to 90,000 clones, 75% to 90% seen once. These data come from a study of blood T cell repertoires in COVID-19. Study details: Donors in the United States, Italy and Spain gave samples during acute or convalescent COVID-19. Nucleic acid was either cDNA or gDNA, and it came from T cells, B-cell-depleted T cells, or PBMCs.

CDR1 and CDR2 (germline): MNHEY, SMNVEV (reference sequence). The CDR3 is 15 residues long. V lost 6 bases, J lost 6 bases, and 9 bases stayed unmatched. This receptor was identified in a human donor in a cohort sampled during active COVID-19. The genes are TRBV27 and TRBJ1-4, with TRBD1 matching over 8 bases. Sequences were obtained from peripheral blood. CDR3 bases: TGTGCCAGCAGCCGACTGACAGGGGTGGATGAAAAACTGTTTTTT. Residues: CASSRLTGVDEKLFF. Full variable domain (outside the CDR3, taken from reference TRBV27 and TRBJ1-4): EAQVTQNPRYLITVTGKKLTVTCSQNMNHEYMSWYRQDPGLGLRQIYYSMNVEVTDKGDVPEGYKVSRKEKRNFPLILESPSPNQTSLYFCASSRLTGVDEKLFFGSGTQLSVL.